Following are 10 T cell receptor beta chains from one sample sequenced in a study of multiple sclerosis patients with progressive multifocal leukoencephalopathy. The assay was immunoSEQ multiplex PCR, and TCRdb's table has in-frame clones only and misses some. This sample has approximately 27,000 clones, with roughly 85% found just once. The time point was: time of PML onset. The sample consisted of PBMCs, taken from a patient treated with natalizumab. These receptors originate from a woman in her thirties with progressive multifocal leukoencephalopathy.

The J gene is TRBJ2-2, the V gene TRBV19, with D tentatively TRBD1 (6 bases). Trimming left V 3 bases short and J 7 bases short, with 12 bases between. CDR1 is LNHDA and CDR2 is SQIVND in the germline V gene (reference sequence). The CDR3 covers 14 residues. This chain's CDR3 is CASSILQGRGELFF. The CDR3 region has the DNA TGTGCCAGTAGTATCTTACAGGGACGCGGGGAGCTGTTTTTT.

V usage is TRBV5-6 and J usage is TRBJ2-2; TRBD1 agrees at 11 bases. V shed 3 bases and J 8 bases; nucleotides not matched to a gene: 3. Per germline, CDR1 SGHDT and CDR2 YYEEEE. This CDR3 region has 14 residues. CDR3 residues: CASSSDRGRGELFF. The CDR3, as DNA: TGTGCCAGCAGCTCGGACAGGGGGCGAGGGGAGCTGTTTTTT. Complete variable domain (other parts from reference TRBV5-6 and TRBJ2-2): DAGVTQSPTHLIKTRGQQVTLRCSPKSGHDTVSWYQQALGQGPQFIFQYYEEEERQRGNFPDRFSGHQFPNYSSELNVNALLLGDSALYLCASSSDRGRGELFFGEGSRLTVL.

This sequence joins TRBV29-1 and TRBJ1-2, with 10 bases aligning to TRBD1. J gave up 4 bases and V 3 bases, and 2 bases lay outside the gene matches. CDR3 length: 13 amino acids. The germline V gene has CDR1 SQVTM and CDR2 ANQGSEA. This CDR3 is CSVEGQGSYGYTF. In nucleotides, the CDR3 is TGCAGCGTTGAGGGACAGGGGTCCTATGGCTACACCTTC. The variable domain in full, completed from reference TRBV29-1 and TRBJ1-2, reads SAVISQKPSRDICQRGTSLTIQCQVDSQVTMMFWYRQQPGQSLTLIATANQGSEATYESGFVIDKFPISRPNLTFSTLTVSNMSPEDSSIYLCSVEGQGSYGYTFGSGTRLTVV.

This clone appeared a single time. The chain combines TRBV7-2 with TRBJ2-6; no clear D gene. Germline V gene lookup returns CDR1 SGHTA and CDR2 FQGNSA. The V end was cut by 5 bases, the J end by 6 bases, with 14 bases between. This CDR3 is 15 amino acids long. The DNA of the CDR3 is TGTGCCAGCAGCCAATGGACGGCGGAGGCCAACGTCCTGACTTTC. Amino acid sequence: CASSQWTAEANVLTF.

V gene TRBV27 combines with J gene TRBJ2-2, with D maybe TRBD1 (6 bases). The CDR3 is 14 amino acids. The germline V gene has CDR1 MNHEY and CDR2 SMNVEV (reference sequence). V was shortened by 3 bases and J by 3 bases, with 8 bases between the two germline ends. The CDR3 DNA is TGTGCCAGCAGTTTTAACAGGGACACCGGGGAGCTGTTTTTT. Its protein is CASSFNRDTGELFF.

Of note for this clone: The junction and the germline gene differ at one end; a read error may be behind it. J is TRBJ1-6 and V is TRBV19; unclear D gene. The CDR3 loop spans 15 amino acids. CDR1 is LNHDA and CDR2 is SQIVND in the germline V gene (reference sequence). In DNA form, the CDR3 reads TGTGACAGTAGTCCCTATCCGAGGTCGGGGTCACCCCTCCACTTT. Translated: CDSSPYPRSGSPLHF.

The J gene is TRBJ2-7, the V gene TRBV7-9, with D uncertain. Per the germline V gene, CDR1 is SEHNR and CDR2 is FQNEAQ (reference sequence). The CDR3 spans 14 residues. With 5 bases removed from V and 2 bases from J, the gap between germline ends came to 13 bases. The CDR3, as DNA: TGTGCCAGCAGCCTCCCGGACGGCGCCTACGAGCAGTACTTC. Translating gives CASSLPDGAYEQYF.

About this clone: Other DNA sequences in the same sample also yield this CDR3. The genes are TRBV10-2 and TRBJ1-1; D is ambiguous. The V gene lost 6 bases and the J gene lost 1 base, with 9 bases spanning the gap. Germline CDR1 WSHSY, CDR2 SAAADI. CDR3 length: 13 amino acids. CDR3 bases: TGCGCCAGCAGCGGGTCATCGAACACTGAAGCTTTCTTT. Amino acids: CASSGSSNTEAFF.

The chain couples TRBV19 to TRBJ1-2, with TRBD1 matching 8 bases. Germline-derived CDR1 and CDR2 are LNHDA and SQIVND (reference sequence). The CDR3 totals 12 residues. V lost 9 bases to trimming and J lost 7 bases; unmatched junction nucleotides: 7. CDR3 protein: CASSWTGRGYTF. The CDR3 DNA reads TGTGCCAGCTCCTGGACAGGGCGTGGCTACACCTTC. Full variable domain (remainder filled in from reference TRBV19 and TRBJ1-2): DGGITQSPKYLFRKEGQNVTLSCEQNLNHDAMYWYRQDPGQGLRLIYYSQIVNDFQKGDIAEGYSVSREKKESFPLTVTSAQKNPTAFYLCASSWTGRGYTFGSGTRLTVV.

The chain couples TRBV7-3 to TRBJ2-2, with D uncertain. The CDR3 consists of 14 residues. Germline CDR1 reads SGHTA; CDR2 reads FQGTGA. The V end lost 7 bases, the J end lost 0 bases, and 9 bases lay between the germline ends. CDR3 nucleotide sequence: TGTGCCAGCAAGCTTAGTACGAACACCGGGGAGCTGTTTTTT. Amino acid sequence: CASKLSTNTGELFF.